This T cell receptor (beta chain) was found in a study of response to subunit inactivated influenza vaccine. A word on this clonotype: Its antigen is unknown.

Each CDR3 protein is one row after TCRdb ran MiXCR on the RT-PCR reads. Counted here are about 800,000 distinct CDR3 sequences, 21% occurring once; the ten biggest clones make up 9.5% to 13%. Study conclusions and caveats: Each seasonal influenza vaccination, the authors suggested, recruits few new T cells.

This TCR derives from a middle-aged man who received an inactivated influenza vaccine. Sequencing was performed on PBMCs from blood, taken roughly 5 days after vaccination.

The CDR3 DNA follows: TGTGCCAGCAGCTTATTTCTAGCGGGGAACACCGGGGAGCTGTTTTTT. Translation gives CASSLFLAGNTGELFF. The chain links TRBV13 to TRBJ2-2, with 8 bases that match TRBD2. V dropped 2 bases and J dropped 1; count of bases not matched to a gene: 3. CDR3 length: 16 amino acids. Per the germline V gene, CDR1 is PRHDT and CDR2 is FYEKMQ (reference sequence).